This T cell receptor (beta chain) appears in the sequencing data of a study of T-cell memory formation after mild COVID-19. Looking at the study overall: TCR clusters largely stayed donor specific. General study points: Clones contracting over day 15 to 85 were CD4/CD8 balanced, with later expanders leaning CD4+. The CD4+ clones that contracted clustered mainly within CM and EM, and the CD8+ clones concentrated in EMRA.

TCRdb itself ran the 5' RACE reads through MiXCR, one entry per CDR3 protein. The repertoire consists of fewer than 500,000 distinct CDR3 sequences, with around a quarter occurring once and the leading ten covering around 13%. The CDR3 is 15 residues long. The J segment lost 4 bases and the V segment lost 3 bases, leaving 4 bases of the junction unmatched. Germline CDR1 ENHRY, CDR2 SYGVKD. Points on this clonotype: Its specificity is not known.

The source of this sequence is an adult woman who had mild COVID-19 (a few samples of this study predate the infection). Cell type and time point are not known. The source material was PBMCs or a T cell subset sorted from them (not recorded which). This sequence joins TRBV10-3 and TRBJ2-3; 10 bases fit TRBD2. Written as DNA, the CDR3 is TGTGCCATCAGTGACAGCGGGGGGGCGGCAGATACGCAGTATTTT. It yields the protein CAISDSGGAADTQYF.